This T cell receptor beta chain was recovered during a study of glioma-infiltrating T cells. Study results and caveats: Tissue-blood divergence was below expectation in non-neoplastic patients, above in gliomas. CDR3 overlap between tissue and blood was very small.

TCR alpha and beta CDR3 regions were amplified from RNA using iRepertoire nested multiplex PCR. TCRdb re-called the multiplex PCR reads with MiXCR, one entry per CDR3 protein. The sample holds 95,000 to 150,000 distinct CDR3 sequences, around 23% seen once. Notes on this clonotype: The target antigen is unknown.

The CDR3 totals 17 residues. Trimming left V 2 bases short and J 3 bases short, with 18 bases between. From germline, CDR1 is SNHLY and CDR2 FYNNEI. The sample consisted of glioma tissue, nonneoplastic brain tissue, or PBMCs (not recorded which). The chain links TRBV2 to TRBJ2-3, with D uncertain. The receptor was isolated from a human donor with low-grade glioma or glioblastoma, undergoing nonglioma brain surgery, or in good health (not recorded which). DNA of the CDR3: TGTGCCAGCAGTGAACCCCCCTTACAAACTAAAACAGATACGCAGTATTTT. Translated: CASSEPPLQTKTDTQYF.